Presented here are 9 T cell receptor beta chains from one specimen sequenced in a study of cytomegalovirus exposure and HLA in healthy donors. PCR used 60 Vbeta primers and 13 Jbeta primers. Clones were read by immunoSEQ multiplex PCR, and TCRdb kept only the in-frame ones, dropping some. The sample comprises 110,000 to 150,000 clones, 65% to 85% of which are singletons, and around 3.7% rests with the top ten. The sequencing sample was made of PBMCs. These receptors all come from a male donor in good health and CMV-seronegative.

V and J are TRBV6-6 and TRBJ1-3, with 9 bases identical to TRBD1. This CDR3 comprises 16 residues. Germline CDR1 is MNHNY and CDR2 is SVGAGI (reference sequence). After removal of 5 bases from V and 4 bases from J, the junction contained 9 bases not matched to a gene. CDR3: CASSPPQGAKGNTIYF. The CDR3, as DNA: TGTGCCAGCAGTCCCCCACAGGGGGCGAAAGGAAACACCATATATTTT.

The chain joins TRBV15 to TRBJ2-1, with D possibly being TRBD1 (6 bases). This CDR3 contains 17 residues. The V end lost 0 bases, the J end lost 10 bases, and 22 bases lay between the germline ends. Per germline, CDR1 LNHNV and CDR2 YYDKDF (reference sequence). CDR3 in DNA: TGTGCCACCAGCAGAGACGCCCGAGTGACAGGATCTACCGAGCAGTTCTTC. This gives the protein CATSRDARVTGSTEQFF. The variable domain in full, completed from reference TRBV15 and TRBJ2-1, reads DAMVIQNPRYQVTQFGKPVTLSCSQTLNHNVMYWYQQKSSQAPKLLFHYYDKDFNNEADTPDNFQSRRPNTSFCFLDIRSPGLGDTAMYLCATSRDARVTGSTEQFFGPGTRLTVL.

The J gene is TRBJ1-3, the V gene TRBV18; TRBD1 agrees at 7 bases. The CDR3 is made up of 16 amino acids. From germline, CDR1 is KGHSH and CDR2 LQKENI. The junction had 4 bases not matched to a gene; V was cut back by 2 bases and J by 0 bases. CDR3 residues: CASSPAGGNSGNTIYF. CDR3 coding DNA: TGTGCCAGCTCACCAGCAGGGGGAAACTCTGGAAACACCATATATTTT.

This clone was seen just once. V gene TRBV4-2 combines with J gene TRBJ2-7, with 11 bases aligning to TRBD1. Germline V gives CDR1 LGHNA, CDR2 YNFKEQ. Losses at the gene ends were 2 bases for V and 5 bases for J; bases not matched to a gene: 5. CDR3 length: 15 amino acids. This CDR3 is CASSQPGQGGHEQYF. CDR3 DNA sequence: TGTGCCAGCAGCCAACCGGGACAGGGGGGCCACGAGCAGTACTTC.

V usage is TRBV19 and J usage is TRBJ1-2; weak D call: TRBD1 (6 bases). The CDR3 has 14 amino acids. V gave up 11 bases and J gave up 2 bases, with 18 bases separating them. Looked up from germline, CDR1 is LNHDA and CDR2 is SQIVND (reference sequence). The CDR3 sequence is CASGFGGANYGYTF. CDR3 DNA sequence: TGTGCCTCCGGCTTTGGGGGGGCAAACTATGGCTACACCTTC.

In its sample, this clone was seen a few times. The J gene is TRBJ1-1, the V gene TRBV11-1; the match to TRBD1 covers 7 bases. V lost 5 bases, J lost 4 bases, and 7 bases stayed unmatched. Germline values: CDR1 SGHAT, CDR2 FQDESV (reference sequence). The CDR3 covers 14 residues. For the CDR3, the DNA is TGTGCCAGCAGCAGACAGGGTCTGAGCACTGAAGCTTTCTTT. This translates into CASSRQGLSTEAFF.

The chain joins TRBV10-3 to TRBJ2-2; 8 bases match TRBD1. This CDR3 comprises 14 residues. Germline V gene data show CDR1 as ENHRY and CDR2 as SYGVKD. The trim removed 6 bases at V and 3 bases at J, leaving 3 bases unmatched. The CDR3 reads CAISGQGYTGELFF. DNA for the CDR3: TGTGCCATCAGCGGACAGGGCTACACCGGGGAGCTGTTTTTT.

This clone has a handful of counts. This chain joins TRBV6-1 and TRBJ2-7; 10 bases align to TRBD2. V dropped 8 bases and J dropped 3; count of bases not matched to a gene: 10. From germline, CDR1 is MNHNS and CDR2 SASEGT. The CDR3 loop spans 15 amino acids. The CDR3 loop is CASGEGLAEHYEQYF. CDR3 nucleotide sequence: TGTGCCAGCGGAGAAGGACTAGCGGAACACTACGAGCAGTACTTC.

V and J are TRBV10-2 and TRBJ2-1, with D hard to call. Trimming pared 3 bases from V and 0 bases from J, leaving 9 bases between. Germline V gene data show CDR1 as WSHSY and CDR2 as SAAADI. The length of the CDR3 is 15 residues. The CDR3 loop reads CASSESPSSYNEQFF. The CDR3 nucleotides are TGCGCCAGCAGTGAATCCCCGAGCTCCTACAATGAGCAGTTCTTC.